What follows describes a single T cell receptor beta chain. The target antigen is unknown. Time point given: week 5, during vaccination. Each dose of the vaccine consisted of 300 ug of mutant IDH1 20-mer peptide, with topical imiquimod. Each astrocytoma in the donors was new, WHO grade 3 or 4, IDH1-mutant and ATRX-lost. Germline V gene lookup returns CDR1 GTSNPN and CDR2 SVGIG (reference sequence). V gave up 3 bases and J gave up 7 bases, with 12 bases separating them. The CDR3 totals 13 residues. This sample is drawn from a study of a mutant IDH1 vaccine in newly diagnosed glioma. Study background: Vaccine dosing followed radiotherapy by 4-6 weeks, or accompanied temozolomide cycles. Patients previously underwent radiotherapy, temozolomide, or both, and most underwent both.

Generated by immunoSEQ multiplex PCR, the TCRdb table keeps only in-frame clones and is missing some. Here the sample spans over 50,000 clones, about 90% being singletons. The chain is built from TRBV30 and TRBJ2-2, with TRBD2 as a possible D gene (6 bases). Sequencing used PBMCs, obtained from a glioma patient whose treatment included an IDH1 peptide vaccine. The TCR was taken from a woman in her thirties or forties with glioma. The CDR3 loop reads CAWSADGGGELFF. The CDR3 DNA reads as TGTGCCTGGAGCGCTGACGGGGGCGGGGAGCTGTTTTTT. Supplemented by reference TRBV30 and TRBJ2-2, the full variable domain reads SQTIHQWPATLVQPVGSPLSLECTVEGTSNPNLYWYRQAAGRGLQLLFYSVGIGQISSEVPQNLSASRPQDRQFILSSKKLLLSDSGFYLCAWSADGGGELFFGEGSRLTVL.